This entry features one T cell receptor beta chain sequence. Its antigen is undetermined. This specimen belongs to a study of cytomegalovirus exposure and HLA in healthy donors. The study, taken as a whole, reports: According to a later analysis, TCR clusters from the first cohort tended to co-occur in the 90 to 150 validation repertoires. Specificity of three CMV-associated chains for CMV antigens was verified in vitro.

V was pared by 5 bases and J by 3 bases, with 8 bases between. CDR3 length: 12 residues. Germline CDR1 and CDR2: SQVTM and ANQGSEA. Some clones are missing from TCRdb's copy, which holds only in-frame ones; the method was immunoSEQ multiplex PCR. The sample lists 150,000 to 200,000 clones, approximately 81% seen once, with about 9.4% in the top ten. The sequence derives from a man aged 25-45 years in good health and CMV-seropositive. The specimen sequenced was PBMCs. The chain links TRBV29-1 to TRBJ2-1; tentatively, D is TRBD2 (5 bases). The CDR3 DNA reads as TGCAGCGTTCGAGAGGGCTACAATGAGCAGTTCTTC. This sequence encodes CSVREGYNEQFF.